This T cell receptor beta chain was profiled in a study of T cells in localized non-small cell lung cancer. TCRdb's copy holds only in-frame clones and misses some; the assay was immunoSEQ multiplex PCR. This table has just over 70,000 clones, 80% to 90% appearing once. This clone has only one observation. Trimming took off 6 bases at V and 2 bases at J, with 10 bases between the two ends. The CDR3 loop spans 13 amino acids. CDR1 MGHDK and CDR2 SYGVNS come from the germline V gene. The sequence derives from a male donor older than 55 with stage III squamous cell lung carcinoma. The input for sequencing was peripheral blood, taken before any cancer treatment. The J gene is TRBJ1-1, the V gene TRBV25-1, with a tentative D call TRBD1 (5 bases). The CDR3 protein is CASRGLRNTEAFF. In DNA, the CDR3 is TGTGCCAGCAGGGGACTGCGAAACACTGAAGCTTTCTTT.